One and the same sample provided the 27 T cell receptor beta chains below, sequenced in a study of CD8 T cells in ankylosing spondylitis. TCRdb fed the 5' RACE reads into MiXCR, producing one record per CDR3 protein. The profile covers 250,000 to 400,000 distinct CDR3 sequences, with around a tenth appearing a single time and about a tenth taken by the ten largest. What was sequenced was blood, either unsorted or a sorted T cell fraction (not recorded which). Source of these receptors: a female donor with ankylosing spondylitis or in good health (not recorded which).

This chain joins TRBV5-1 and TRBJ1-1; D is possibly TRBD1 (5 bases). Trimming cost V 0 bases and J 0 bases, with 9 bases left between them. The CDR3 has 15 residues. The V gene's germline CDR1 is SGHRS and CDR2 YFSETQ. CDR3 amino acids: CASSLGGDLNTEAFF. The CDR3 bases are TGCGCCAGCAGCTTGGGGGGGGACCTGAACACTGAAGCTTTCTTT. The whole variable domain, remainder taken from reference TRBV5-1 and TRBJ1-1, is KAGVTQTPRYLIKTRGQQVTLSCSPISGHRSVSWYQQTPGQGLQFLFEYFSETQRNKGNFPGRFSGRQFSNSRSEMNVSTLELGDSALYLCASSLGGDLNTEAFFGQGTRLTVV.

As to this clonotype: Since a much larger clone is just one base distant, this may be a read error. V is TRBV20-1 and J is TRBJ2-7; the match to TRBD1 covers 10 bases. This CDR3 spans 15 amino acids. Trimming took 3 bases from V and 5 from J; bases not matched to a gene: 10. Germline lookup yields CDR1 DFQATT and CDR2 SNEGSKA (reference sequence). This CDR3 is CSARDGQGGVHEQYF. CDR3 bases: TGCAGTGCTAGGGACGGACAGGGGGGAGTCCACGAGCAGTACTTC.

This clonotype was detected many times. V and J are TRBV20-1 and TRBJ2-6; D is undetermined. CDR3 length: 12 amino acids. Trimming stripped 3 bases from V and 3 bases from J, with 3 bases between. Germline CDR1 and CDR2: DFQATT and SNEGSKA (reference sequence). CDR3 coding DNA: TGCAGTGCTAGTGATGGGGCCAACGTCCTGACTTTC. It encodes CSASDGANVLTF.

This clonotype was recorded many times. The gene calls are TRBV20-1 and TRBJ2-4, with D hard to call. The V end was cut by 5 bases, the J end by 0 bases, with 14 bases between. There are 15 residues in the CDR3. Germline-derived CDR1 and CDR2 are DFQATT and SNEGSKA (reference sequence). CDR3 sequence: CSAGVKQVAKNIQYF. The CDR3 coding sequence is TGCAGTGCTGGAGTCAAGCAAGTAGCCAAAAACATTCAGTACTTC.

V usage is TRBV20-1 and J usage is TRBJ2-1; D possibly corresponds to TRBD1 (6 bases). Germline V CDR1 and CDR2: DFQATT, SNEGSKA (reference sequence). The CDR3 covers 13 residues. The V gene lost 3 bases and the J gene lost 6 bases, with 12 bases spanning the gap. The DNA for the CDR3 is TGCAGTGCTAGGATACAGGGCGCCAATGAGCAGTTCTTC. Protein: CSARIQGANEQFF.

The chain carries TRBV18 and TRBJ2-7; weak D call: TRBD1 (5 bases). Trimming removed 6 bases at V and 1 base at J, with 16 bases between. This CDR3 spans 15 amino acids. CDR1 and CDR2 from the germline V gene are KGHSH and LQKENI. CDR3 sequence (DNA): TGTGCCAGCTCGTCGCTTAGGGGTACGTCCTACGAGCAGTACTTC. It translates to CASSSLRGTSYEQYF.

The table lists this clonotype with many counts. This chain links TRBV20-1 with TRBJ1-1, with D possibly TRBD1 on 5 matching bases. Per the germline V gene, CDR1 is DFQATT and CDR2 is SNEGSKA (reference sequence). The CDR3 is made up of 15 amino acids. Trimming took off 6 bases at V and 4 bases at J, with 21 bases between the two ends. The CDR3 region has the DNA TGCAGTGCCGCTACACCGGGACCGACCCTCACTGAAGCTTTCTTT. Amino acids: CSAATPGPTLTEAFF.

This clonotype was counted ten times or more. The chain couples TRBV20-1 to TRBJ1-5; no reliable D call. This CDR3 has 12 amino acids. Trimming shortened V by 7 bases and J by 2 bases, and 9 bases separated the two germline ends. From germline, CDR1 is DFQATT and CDR2 SNEGSKA (reference sequence). The CDR3 sequence: CSGFRGNQPQHF. The DNA for the CDR3 is TGCAGTGGATTCCGGGGCAATCAGCCCCAGCATTTT.

In this sample, this clonotype turned up many times. The CDR3 is CASSRPGTPRTDTQYF. In nucleotides, the CDR3 is TGTGCCAGCAGCCGACCCGGGACCCCAAGGACAGATACGCAGTATTTT. V usage is TRBV9 and J usage is TRBJ2-3, with D perhaps matching TRBD1 or TRBD2 (5 bases each). This CDR3 has 16 amino acids. In germline, CDR1 is SGDLS, CDR2 YYNGEE. The germline V and J ends were trimmed by 4 bases and 3 bases, with 18 bases remaining between them.

There are many counts of this clonotype. CDR3 residues: CASSPRQVVAKNIQYF. The CDR3 bases are TGTGCCAGCAGCCCGCGGCAGGTGGTAGCCAAAAACATTCAGTACTTC. The chain employs TRBV7-2 and TRBJ2-4, with D hard to call. The CDR3 runs to 16 residues. Germline CDR1 SGHTA, CDR2 FQGNSA. V lost 5 bases and J lost 0, with 14 bases in between.

This clonotype appeared many times. The V gene is TRBV6-1, the J gene TRBJ2-2, with 8 bases aligning to TRBD2. V shed 7 bases, J shed 5 bases, and the junction held 6 bases outside the gene matches. Germline CDR1 is MNHNS and CDR2 is SASEGT. The CDR3 covers 14 residues. As DNA, the CDR3 is TGTGCCAGCAAAGGGACTAGGAAGACCGGGGAGCTGTTTTTT. Translation: CASKGTRKTGELFF.

The chain combines TRBV28 with TRBJ2-7; perhaps TRBD2 as D (6 bases). With 6 bases removed from V and 7 bases from J, the gap between germline ends came to 16 bases. The CDR3 has 13 residues. From germline, CDR1 is MDHEN and CDR2 SYDVKM. Here the CDR3 DNA reads TGTGCCAGCAGGACTAGGTCCCCTCCAGAGCAGTACTTC. This codes for CASRTRSPPEQYF.

This clonotype appeared a few times. V usage is TRBV4-2 and J usage is TRBJ2-1; 11 nucleotides align to TRBD2. Trimming removed 4 bases from V and 10 bases from J; junction bases left unmatched: 9. The CDR3 is 15 amino acids. Germline CDR1 LGHNA, CDR2 YNFKEQ. The CDR3 here is CASSLEVAGGGEQFF. The CDR3 nucleotides read TGTGCCAGCAGCCTCGAAGTAGCGGGAGGGGGAGAGCAGTTCTTC.

This clonotype was detected many times. The CDR3 sequence is CASSYGYQETQYF. The CDR3 DNA is TGTGCCAGCAGTTACGGGTACCAAGAGACCCAGTACTTC. The chain links TRBV6-5 to TRBJ2-5; D is uncertain. The CDR3 is 13 amino acids. V was cut by 2 bases and J by 0 bases, with 4 bases left in between. Germline CDR1 is MNHEY and CDR2 is SVGAGI.

V is TRBV2 and J is TRBJ1-5; D unresolved. V was trimmed by 6 bases and J by 5 bases, leaving 11 bases between them. Germline V CDR1 and CDR2: SNHLY, FYNNEI. The CDR3 sequence is 13 residues long. Here the CDR3 reads CASSRDQDQPQHF. CDR3 coding DNA: TGTGCCAGCAGCAGAGACCAAGATCAGCCCCAGCATTTT.

This clonotype was counted at least ten times. V is TRBV25-1 and J is TRBJ1-2, with D possibly TRBD1 on 6 matching bases. Per the germline V gene, CDR1 is MGHDK and CDR2 is SYGVNS. Trimming left V 4 bases short and J 3 bases short, with 9 bases between. The CDR3 runs to 13 residues. The CDR3 DNA reads TGTGCCAGCAGTGGGACAGTGCACTATGGCTACACCTTC. This sequence encodes CASSGTVHYGYTF.

This chain connects TRBV7-6 to TRBJ2-1; D possibly corresponds to TRBD2 (5 bases). V dropped 1 base and J dropped 0 bases, with 16 bases sitting between them. This CDR3 is built from 18 residues. Looked up from germline, CDR1 is SGHVS and CDR2 is FNYEAQ. Here the CDR3 DNA reads TGTGCCAGCAGCTTAGTTAGCGCCCAAAAGGGCTCCTACAATGAGCAGTTCTTC. Its protein is CASSLVSAQKGSYNEQFF.

The rearrangement joins TRBV28 to TRBJ2-3; the D gene is possibly TRBD2 (5 bases). Germline V lookup: CDR1 MDHEN, CDR2 SYDVKM. There are 14 residues in the CDR3. The V end lost 1 base, the J end lost 1 base, and 6 bases lay between the germline ends. CDR3 protein: CASSLYSGTDTQYF. The DNA of the CDR3 is TGTGCCAGCAGTTTATATAGCGGCACAGATACGCAGTATTTT.

Only a few counts were recorded for this clonotype. The chain carries TRBV15 and TRBJ2-2; D ambiguous. This CDR3 is built from 17 residues. Deletions cut 0 bases from V and 3 bases from J, with 14 bases between. CDR1 and CDR2 from the germline V gene are LNHNV and YYDKDF (reference sequence). CDR3 region: CATSRDTPPKHTGELFF. DNA for the CDR3: TGTGCCACCAGCAGAGACACCCCGCCAAAGCACACCGGGGAGCTGTTTTTT.

The sample holds a few counts of this clonotype. One junction end disagrees with the germline gene, perhaps due to a read error. V is TRBV12-3 or TRBV12-4 and J is TRBJ2-1; TRBD2 is a possible D gene (5 bases). The length of the CDR3 is 15 residues. CDR3 loop: CASTLLGSSYNEQFF. The CDR3 DNA follows: TGTGCCAGCACTTTACTAGGGAGTTCCTACAATGAGCAGTTCTTC.

The J gene is TRBJ2-1, the V gene TRBV20-1; D is uncertain. Trimming pared 0 bases from V and 5 bases from J, leaving 14 bases between. The CDR3 is 15 residues long. Germline V gives CDR1 DFQATT, CDR2 SNEGSKA (reference sequence). As DNA, the CDR3 is TGCAGTGCTAGAGACCTTGTTGGGGTACACAATGAGCAGTTCTTC. Residues: CSARDLVGVHNEQFF.

The table lists this clonotype with many counts. J is TRBJ2-3 and V is TRBV20-1; D possibly corresponds to TRBD1 (5 bases). Germline V gives CDR1 DFQATT, CDR2 SNEGSKA (reference sequence). V was pared by 2 bases and J by 0 bases, with 12 bases between. The CDR3 has 15 amino acids. In DNA form, the CDR3 reads TGCAGTGCTAGAACAGGTTCGTCTAGCACAGATACGCAGTATTTT. As protein: CSARTGSSSTDTQYF.

Only a few counts were recorded for this clonotype. This chain links TRBV27 with TRBJ2-1; 7 positions agree with TRBD1. Unmatched junction bases numbered 5, after V lost 6 bases and J lost 6 bases. This CDR3 region has 13 residues. In germline, CDR1 is MNHEY, CDR2 SMNVEV (reference sequence). CDR3 DNA: TGTGCCAGCAGACCGACAGGGAGCAATGAGCAGTTCTTC. As protein: CASRPTGSNEQFF.

This clonotype was recorded many times. The chain recombines TRBV20-1 with TRBJ1-2, with TRBD1 matching 7 bases. V gave up 6 bases and J gave up 6 bases; unmatched junction bases: 10. Germline V gives CDR1 DFQATT, CDR2 SNEGSKA (reference sequence). The CDR3 loop spans 13 amino acids. The CDR3 here is CSADRQGSDGYTF. Here the CDR3 DNA reads TGCAGTGCCGACAGACAGGGATCGGATGGCTACACCTTC.

In the case of this clonotype: Possible read error: a much larger clone is one base away. The rearrangement uses TRBV7-2 and TRBJ1-1; 8 bases align to TRBD1. Per germline, CDR1 SGHTA and CDR2 FQGNSA. CDR3 length equals 15 residues. The CDR3 DNA reads as TGTGGCAGCAGCTTATCGGTCAGGGGGCAAACTGAAGCTTTCTTT. It translates to CGSSLSVRGQTEAFF.

In this sample, this clonotype turned up many times. This chain connects TRBV20-1 to TRBJ2-1, with D unresolved. The V and J ends lost 3 bases and 8 bases respectively, with 20 bases between them. Per the germline V gene, CDR1 is DFQATT and CDR2 is SNEGSKA (reference sequence). The CDR3 runs to 15 residues. The CDR3 DNA follows: TGCAGTGCTAGTGGTGAAGGGATTGGTATCGATGAGCAGTTCTTC. Its translation: CSASGEGIGIDEQFF.

J is TRBJ1-1 and V is TRBV28; D gene uncertain. The CDR3 contains 13 residues. Germline V gene lookup returns CDR1 MDHEN and CDR2 SYDVKM. Trimming shortened V by 6 bases and J by 1 base, and 9 bases separated the two germline ends. The CDR3 DNA sequence: TGTGCCAGCAGCCCACATCAGAACACTGAAGCTTTCTTT. Translation gives CASSPHQNTEAFF.